These 27 T cell receptor beta chains were sequenced from one sample in a study of blood T cell repertoires in COVID-19. The data were produced by immunoSEQ multiplex PCR, yet TCRdb's version contains in-frame clones alone and is incomplete. The table has under 110,000 clones, 60% to 80% seen once; the top ten hold roughly 0.9%. The sequencing input was peripheral blood. Receptors originate from a human donor with acute or convalescent COVID-19. The donor label of this sample is uncertain.

The chain has TRBV9 and TRBJ2-2, with 8 bases identical to TRBD1. The CDR3 loop spans 15 amino acids. V was clipped by 4 bases and J by 4 bases; unmatched bases: 6. Per germline, CDR1 SGDLS and CDR2 YYNGEE. The CDR3 here is CASSPRQGSTGELFF. CDR3 in DNA: TGTGCCAGCAGCCCTAGACAGGGGAGCACCGGGGAGCTGTTTTTT.

This chain uses TRBV24-1 with TRBJ2-1; D not resolved. V gave up 1 base and J gave up 8 bases, with 8 bases separating them. This CDR3 has 13 amino acids. From germline, CDR1 is KGHDR and CDR2 SFDVKD. CDR3 region: CATSDFGRDEQFF. The CDR3 coding sequence is TGTGCCACCAGTGATTTCGGTAGAGATGAGCAGTTCTTC.

The chain has TRBV6-5 and TRBJ1-2; 7 positions match TRBD1. CDR3 size: 15 residues. The germline CDR1 and CDR2 sequences are MNHEY and SVGAGI. V lost 5 bases, J lost 8 bases, and 14 bases stayed unmatched. The CDR3 DNA is TGTGCCAGCAGTCCCGGGACAGAAGCTTTCAGCGGCTACACCTTC. Its protein product is CASSPGTEAFSGYTF.

DNA for the CDR3: TGTGCCAGCAGTTACGGAGGTCCGAACACTGAAGCTTTCTTT. As protein: CASSYGGPNTEAFF. The chain uses TRBV6-6 and TRBJ1-1; D gene unclear. This CDR3 is built from 14 residues. Germline values: CDR1 MNHNY, CDR2 SVGAGI (reference sequence). V lost 2 bases and J 1 base, leaving 8 bases between the germline ends.

A few counts support this clone. This chain uses TRBV5-1 with TRBJ2-7, with 7 bases fitting TRBD1. Trimming cost V 4 bases and J 6 bases; bases outside gene matches: 7. Germline-derived CDR1 and CDR2 are SGHRS and YFSETQ. This CDR3 has 13 residues. CDR3 coding DNA: TGCGCCAGCAGCCAAAGACAGGGTGGCGAGCAGTACTTC. Translation: CASSQRQGGEQYF.

This chain connects TRBV7-6 to TRBJ2-6; no firm D call. The CDR3 is 18 residues long. Germline V gene data show CDR1 as SGHVS and CDR2 as FNYEAQ. V lost 3 bases and J lost 0, with 15 bases in between. The DNA of the CDR3 is TGTGCCAGCAGCTTCGTAAACAGAAAGCTCTCTGGGGCCAACGTCCTGACTTTC. This sequence encodes CASSFVNRKLSGANVLTF.

V usage is TRBV28 and J usage is TRBJ2-1, with TRBD2 identical over 10 bases. The CDR3 extends over 17 amino acids. Germline V gene data show CDR1 as MDHEN and CDR2 as SYDVKM. The J segment lost 1 base and the V segment lost 5 bases, leaving 8 bases of the junction unmatched. CDR3 DNA sequence: TGTGCCAGCAGTCCCGCGACAGCGGGGGGGTCCTACAATGAGCAGTTCTTC. Its translation: CASSPATAGGSYNEQFF.

This clone was counted between two and nine times. V usage is TRBV15 and J usage is TRBJ2-2, with TRBD1 as a possible D gene (5 bases). CDR1 and CDR2 from the germline V gene are LNHNV and YYDKDF (reference sequence). The CDR3 runs to 14 residues. The germline V and J ends were trimmed by 0 bases and 5 bases, with 7 bases remaining between them. The CDR3 protein is CATSRDRETGELFF. In nucleotides, the CDR3 is TGTGCCACCAGCAGAGACAGGGAAACCGGGGAGCTGTTTTTT.

The rearrangement joins TRBV5-1 to TRBJ1-6; 7 bases agree with TRBD1. Germline assignment: CDR1 SGHRS and CDR2 YFSETQ. The CDR3 is made up of 14 amino acids. After removal of 0 bases from V and 11 bases from J, the junction contained 5 bases not matched to a gene. The CDR3 is CASSLGGTAAPLHF. DNA for the CDR3: TGCGCCAGCAGCTTGGGCGGGACAGCAGCACCCCTCCACTTT.

This rearrangement joins TRBV5-1 to TRBJ2-2, with 7 bases that match TRBD1. Trimming took 0 bases from V and 4 from J; bases not matched to a gene: 3. Germline V gives CDR1 SGHRS, CDR2 YFSETQ. CDR3 length: 15 residues. This CDR3 reads CASSLEPGGTGELFF. The CDR3 nucleotides are TGCGCCAGCAGCTTGGAGCCAGGGGGCACCGGGGAGCTGTTTTTT. Complete variable domain (other parts from reference TRBV5-1 and TRBJ2-2): KAGVTQTPRYLIKTRGQQVTLSCSPISGHRSVSWYQQTPGQGLQFLFEYFSETQRNKGNFPGRFSGRQFSNSRSEMNVSTLELGDSALYLCASSLEPGGTGELFFGEGSRLTVL.

J is TRBJ2-7 and V is TRBV19; D remains unclear. CDR1 and CDR2 (germline): LNHDA, SQIVND (reference sequence). The CDR3 is 12 residues long. V lost 4 bases and J lost 13, with 17 bases in between. The CDR3 nucleotides read TGTGCCAGTAGTACCCGACTCGAGGAGCGATACTTC. It specifies CASSTRLEERYF.

The CDR3, as DNA: TGTGCCAGCAGCCAAGGGGTCCTAGGGGTCCAAAAACTGTTTTTT. It translates to CASSQGVLGVQKLFF. The J gene is TRBJ1-4, the V gene TRBV14, with D perhaps TRBD1 (5 bases). The germline V gene has CDR1 SGHDN and CDR2 FVKESK. The CDR3 runs 15 residues. Trimming cost V 1 base and J 9 bases, with 15 bases left between them. Using reference TRBV14 and TRBJ1-4 for the parts outside the CDR3, the full variable domain is EAGVTQFPSHSVIEKGQTVTLRCDPISGHDNLYWYRRVMGKEIKFLLHFVKESKQDESGMPNNRFLAERTGGTYSTLKVQPAELEDSGVYFCASSQGVLGVQKLFFGSGTQLSVL.

CDR3 coding DNA: TGTGCCAGCAGCGTAGGGCCCCCAGGGTCCGGGGAGCTGTTTTTT. Translating it yields CASSVGPPGSGELFF. The rearrangement joins TRBV9 to TRBJ2-2, with D possibly matching TRBD1 (5 bases). V lost 0 bases and J 6 bases, leaving 12 bases between the germline ends. This CDR3 contains 15 residues. Looked up from germline, CDR1 is SGDLS and CDR2 is YYNGEE. The whole variable domain, filled in from reference TRBV9 and TRBJ2-2, reads DSGVTQTPKHLITATGQRVTLRCSPRSGDLSVYWYQQSLDQGLQFLIQYYNGEERAKGNILERFSAQQFPDLHSELNLSSLELGDSALYFCASSVGPPGSGELFFGEGSRLTVL.

This clone was recorded a few times. The chain joins TRBV14 to TRBJ1-2; TRBD1 matches 7 bases. The CDR3 consists of 16 residues. J gave up 5 bases and V 0 bases, and 9 bases lay outside the gene matches. The V gene's germline CDR1 is SGHDN and CDR2 FVKESK. The chain's CDR3 is CASSQEQGTEQYGYTF. Written as DNA, the CDR3 is TGTGCCAGCAGCCAAGAACAGGGGACAGAGCAATATGGCTACACCTTC.

The chain recombines TRBV6-1 with TRBJ1-2; 9 positions agree with TRBD1. Germline trimming cut 2 bases from V and 7 bases from J; bases unmatched to any gene: 5. The V gene's germline CDR1 is MNHNS and CDR2 SASEGT. The CDR3 consists of 14 residues. The CDR3 reads CASSEWGQGAGYTF. Written as DNA, the CDR3 is TGTGCCAGCAGTGAATGGGGACAGGGAGCTGGCTACACCTTC.

This clone showed up just a few times. The chain's CDR3 is CASHSRGQGDQPQHF. CDR3 in DNA: TGTGCCAGCCATTCGCGTGGACAGGGGGATCAGCCCCAGCATTTT. The chain carries TRBV6-5 and TRBJ1-5, with 10 nucleotides matching TRBD1. Trimming cost V 8 bases and J 5 bases; bases outside gene matches: 9. The germline V gene has CDR1 MNHEY and CDR2 SVGAGI. This CDR3 spans 15 amino acids.

The gene calls are TRBV3-1 (or the pseudogene TRBV3-2) and TRBJ2-1, with TRBD1 matching over 8 bases. The germline V gene has CDR1 LGHDT and CDR2 YNNKEL (reference sequence). This CDR3 has 15 residues. J lost 3 bases, V lost 3 bases, and 4 bases had no gene match. This CDR3 is CASSHSGTGYNEQFF. CDR3 coding DNA: TGTGCCAGCAGCCACTCCGGGACAGGCTACAATGAGCAGTTCTTC.

This clone showed up just a few times. The chain is built from TRBV29-1 and TRBJ1-1, with 8 bases lining up with TRBD1. This CDR3 has 13 amino acids. Trimming cost V 6 bases and J 4 bases; bases outside gene matches: 7. Germline CDR1 is SQVTM and CDR2 is ANQGSEA. The CDR3 DNA reads TGCAGCGTGGTACAGGGGGAGGGCACTGAAGCTTTCTTT. Protein sequence: CSVVQGEGTEAFF.

For the CDR3, the DNA is TGTGCCAGCAGCCCCAGAGGAGGCTGGGGGGGAGAGACCCAGTACTTC. It translates to CASSPRGGWGGETQYF. The rearrangement links TRBV2 to TRBJ2-5, with 7 bases identical to TRBD2. V trimming: 6 bases; J trimming: 4 bases; junction bases outside the gene matches: 14. The CDR3 length is 16 residues. The germline gives CDR1 SNHLY, CDR2 FYNNEI. Together with reference TRBV2 and TRBJ2-5, the CDR3 gives the full variable domain: EPEVTQTPSHQVTQMGQEVILRCVPISNHLYFYWYRQILGQKVEFLVSFYNNEISEKSEIFDDQFSVERPDGSNFTLKIRSTKLEDSAMYFCASSPRGGWGGETQYFGPGTRLLVL.

The chain employs TRBV29-1 and TRBJ2-1, with a tentative D call TRBD2 (6 bases). CDR1 is SQVTM and CDR2 is ANQGSEA in the germline V gene. The V gene lost 2 bases and the J gene lost 8 bases, with 13 bases spanning the gap. The CDR3 loop spans 13 amino acids. The CDR3 region has the DNA TGCAGCGTTGAAAGGGTTGCGGGGTATGAGCAGTTCTTC. Translated: CSVERVAGYEQFF.

CDR3 residues: CASSRVNSPNQPQHF. CDR3 DNA sequence: TGTGCCAGTAGTAGAGTGAACAGCCCCAATCAGCCCCAGCATTTT. This rearrangement joins TRBV19 to TRBJ1-5; D remains unclear. CDR3 length: 15 amino acids. Germline loops: CDR1 LNHDA, CDR2 SQIVND (reference sequence). V was cut by 4 bases and J by 3 bases, with 13 bases left in between.

The V call is TRBV12-3 or TRBV12-4, the J call TRBJ2-6, with unresolved D. The ends were cut back, 7 bases at V and 5 bases at J, with 9 bases in the middle. There are 13 residues in the CDR3. The CDR3 DNA reads TGTGCCAGCATGTCCCCATGGGCCAACGTCCTGACTTTC. Translating gives CASMSPWANVLTF.

The rearrangement links TRBV27 to TRBJ1-5; possibly TRBD1 for D (5 bases). The CDR3 is 14 residues long. Germline lookup yields CDR1 MNHEY and CDR2 SMNVEV (reference sequence). V was shortened by 3 bases and J by 6 bases, with 12 bases between the two germline ends. CDR3 nucleotides: TGTGCCAGCAGTTTGGGGCGCCTCGTTCAGCCCCAGCATTTT. Translating gives CASSLGRLVQPQHF.

V usage is TRBV30 and J usage is TRBJ1-5; D possibly corresponds to TRBD1 (6 bases). The CDR3 runs to 14 residues. The ends were cut back, 2 bases at V and 4 bases at J, with 12 bases in the middle. Germline loops: CDR1 GTSNPN, CDR2 SVGIG (reference sequence). CDR3 bases: TGTGCCTGGAGTAAGGGGGTAGGGAATCAGCCCCAGCATTTT. Encoded protein: CAWSKGVGNQPQHF.

The chain uses TRBV6-6 and TRBJ2-7, with TRBD1 matching over 8 bases. Germline-derived CDR1 and CDR2 are MNHNY and SVGAGI (reference sequence). CDR3 length: 13 residues. With V trimmed by 4 bases and J by 3 bases, 2 bases remained unmatched. DNA for the CDR3: TGTGCCAGCAGTTTCGACAGGGGCTACGAGCAGTACGTC. This gives the protein CASSFDRGYEQYV.

The rearrangement links TRBV7-2 to TRBJ1-1; 8 bases fit TRBD1. V gave up 1 base and J gave up 0 bases; unmatched junction bases: 13. The length of the CDR3 is 19 residues. The germline CDR1 and CDR2 sequences are SGHTA and FQGNSA. For the CDR3, the DNA is TGTGCCAGCAGCTTAGTAGGGGGAGGGACAGGAAAGATGAACACTGAAGCTTTCTTT. Translating gives CASSLVGGGTGKMNTEAFF. The full variable domain, completed using reference TRBV7-2 and TRBJ1-1, is GAGVSQSPSNKVTEKGKDVELRCDPISGHTALYWYRQSLGQGLEFLIYFQGNSAPDKSGLPSDRFSAERTGGSVSTLTIQRTQQEDSAVYLCASSLVGGGTGKMNTEAFFGQGTRLTVV.

The V call is TRBV10-3, the J call TRBJ1-3; D call uncertain. Trimming removed 6 bases at V and 0 bases at J, with 9 bases between. This CDR3 has 14 residues. Germline values: CDR1 ENHRY, CDR2 SYGVKD. In nucleotides, the CDR3 is TGTGCCATCAGCGCCCGAGGCTCTGGAAACACCATATATTTT. Translation gives CAISARGSGNTIYF.